The 5 T cell receptor beta chains given below trace back to one sample, sequenced in a study of blood T cell repertoires in COVID-19. Some clones are missing from TCRdb's copy, which holds only in-frame ones; the method was immunoSEQ multiplex PCR. The data contain more than 200,000 clones, around 82% of them singletons. The material sequenced was peripheral blood. These receptors all come from an elderly woman with active or convalescent COVID-19.

This clone was picked up a small number of times. This chain joins TRBV24-1 and TRBJ1-5; TRBD1 matches at 7 bases. The CDR3 loop spans 16 amino acids. Germline trimming cut 4 bases from V and 6 bases from J; bases unmatched to any gene: 11. Per the germline V gene, CDR1 is KGHDR and CDR2 is SFDVKD. CDR3 region: CATSDSDRVGAQPQHF. CDR3 nucleotides: TGTGCCACCAGTGACTCAGACAGGGTCGGGGCTCAGCCCCAGCATTTT.

The chain is built from TRBV7-9 and TRBJ2-7; the match to TRBD1 covers 9 bases. V gave up 5 bases and J gave up 2 bases; unmatched junction bases: 4. Germline CDR1 SEHNR, CDR2 FQNEAQ (reference sequence). The CDR3 loop spans 14 amino acids. This CDR3 is CASSPGTGPYEQYF. DNA for the CDR3: TGTGCCAGCAGCCCCGGGACAGGGCCCTACGAGCAGTACTTC.

A single count supports this clone. The gene calls are TRBV5-1 and TRBJ2-7; no reliable D call. V was cut by 4 bases and J by 0 bases, with 14 bases left in between. CDR1 and CDR2 (germline): SGHRS, YFSETQ. This CDR3 is 15 amino acids long. The CDR3 coding sequence is TGCGCCAGCAGCCCCCAGCAGGCCTACTCCTACGAGCAGTACTTC. Amino acid sequence: CASSPQQAYSYEQYF.

This clone has only a few counts. The rearrangement joins TRBV7-9 to TRBJ1-1, with 8 bases identical to TRBD1. Germline loops: CDR1 SEHNR, CDR2 FQNEAQ (reference sequence). V shed 5 bases and J 4 bases; nucleotides not matched to a gene: 3. CDR3 length equals 13 residues. DNA for the CDR3: TGTGCCAGCAGCCCAACAGGGGGCACTGAAGCTTTCTTT. Translation: CASSPTGGTEAFF.

In nucleotides, the CDR3 is TGTGCCAGCACCCCGGGGGGGGGTGGCACCGGGGAGCTGTTTTTT. Translating it yields CASTPGGGGTGELFF. V and J are TRBV2 and TRBJ2-2, with 8 bases lining up with TRBD2. Germline CDR1 and CDR2: SNHLY and FYNNEI. The length of the CDR3 is 15 residues. Germline trimming cut 7 bases from V and 4 bases from J; bases unmatched to any gene: 8.